This T cell receptor beta chain appears in the sequencing data of a study of T cells in Graves' hyperthyroidism and ophthalmopathy. Looking at the study overall: Peripheral blood specimens were obtained at initial diagnosis, prior to any treatment.

Germline V lookup: CDR1 DFQATT, CDR2 SNEGSKA (reference sequence). CDR3 length equals 15 residues. V gave up 2 bases and J gave up 2 bases, with 14 bases separating them. Amplification yielded TCR beta CDR3 regions, with RNA transcripts as the source. HTBI primers were used for first-round RT-PCR of the TCR CDR3. TCRdb itself ran the multiplex PCR reads through MiXCR, one entry per CDR3 protein. The data hold about half a million distinct CDR3 sequences, with about 22% observed a single time. The J gene is TRBJ2-3, the V gene TRBV20-1; unclear D gene. The clonotype originates from a woman aged 70-85 years with Graves' ophthalmopathy. Sequencing was carried out using blood. The chain's CDR3 is CSARRWDSYTDTQYF. As DNA, the CDR3 is TGCAGTGCTAGACGTTGGGATTCTTACACAGATACGCAGTATTTT.